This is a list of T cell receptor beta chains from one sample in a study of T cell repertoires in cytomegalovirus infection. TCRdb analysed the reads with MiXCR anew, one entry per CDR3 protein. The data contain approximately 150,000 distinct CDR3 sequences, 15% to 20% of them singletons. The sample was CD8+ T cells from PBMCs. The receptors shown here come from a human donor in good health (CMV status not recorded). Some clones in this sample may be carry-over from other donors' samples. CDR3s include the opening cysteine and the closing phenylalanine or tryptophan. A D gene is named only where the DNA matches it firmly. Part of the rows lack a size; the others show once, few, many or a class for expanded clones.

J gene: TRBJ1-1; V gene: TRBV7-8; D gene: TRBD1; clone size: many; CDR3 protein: CASRRVRGFTEAFF; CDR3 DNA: TGTGCCAGCAGACGGGTCAGGGGGTTTACTGAAGCTTTCTTT
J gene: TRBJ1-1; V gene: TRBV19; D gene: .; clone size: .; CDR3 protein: CASGPILNTEAFF; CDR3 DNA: TGTGCCAGTGGGCCGATTCTGAACACTGAAGCTTTCTTT
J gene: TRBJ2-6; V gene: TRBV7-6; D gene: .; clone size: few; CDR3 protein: CASSLGYDSGANVLTF; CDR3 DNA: TGTGCCAGCAGCTTAGGGTACGACTCTGGGGCCAACGTCCTGACTTTC
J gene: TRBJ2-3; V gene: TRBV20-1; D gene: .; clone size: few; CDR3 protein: CSAREEDRRHTDTQYF; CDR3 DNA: TGCAGTGCTAGAGAGGAGGACCGCAGACACACAGATACGCAGTATTTT
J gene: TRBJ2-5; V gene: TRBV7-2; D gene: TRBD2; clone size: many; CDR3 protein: CASSPLAGGYQETQYF; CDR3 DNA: TGTGCCAGCAGCCCCCTAGCGGGAGGTTACCAAGAGACCCAGTACTTC
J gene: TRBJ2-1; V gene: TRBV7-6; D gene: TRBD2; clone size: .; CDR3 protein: CASSLGTSLNEQFF; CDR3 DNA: TGTGCCAGCAGCTTGGGGACTAGTTTGAATGAGCAGTTCTTC
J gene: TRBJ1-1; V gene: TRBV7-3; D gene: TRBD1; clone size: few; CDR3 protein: CASSPTNDRAAFF; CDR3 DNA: TGTGCCAGCAGCCCAACCAACGACAGGGCAGCTTTCTTT
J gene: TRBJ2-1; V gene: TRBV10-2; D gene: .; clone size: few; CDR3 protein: CASSGWARNEQFF; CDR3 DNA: TGCGCCAGCAGTGGCTGGGCGAGGAATGAGCAGTTCTTC
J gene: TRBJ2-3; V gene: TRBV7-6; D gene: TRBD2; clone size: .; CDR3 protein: CASSLRPLGGTSTDTQYF; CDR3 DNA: TGTGCCAGCAGCTTACGGCCTCTCGGGGGGACGAGCACAGATACGCAGTATTTT
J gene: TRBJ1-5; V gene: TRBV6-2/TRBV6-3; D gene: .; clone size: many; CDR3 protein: CASSTTGFTQPQHF; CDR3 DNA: TGTGCCAGCAGCACAACAGGGTTTACTCAGCCCCAGCATTTT
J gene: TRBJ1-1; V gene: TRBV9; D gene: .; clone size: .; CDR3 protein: CASSVDSKNTEAFF; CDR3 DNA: TGTGCCAGCAGCGTGGACAGCAAGAACACTGAAGCTTTCTTT
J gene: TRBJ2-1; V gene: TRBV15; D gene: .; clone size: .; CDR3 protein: CATSRELGQPNEQFF; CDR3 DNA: TGTGCCACCAGCAGAGAACTAGGCCAGCCCAATGAGCAGTTCTTC
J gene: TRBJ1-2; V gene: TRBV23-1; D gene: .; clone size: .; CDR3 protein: CASSLRRSANPFYGYTF; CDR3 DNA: TGCGCCAGCAGTCTTCGTCGATCGGCGAACCCCTTCTATGGCTACACCTTC
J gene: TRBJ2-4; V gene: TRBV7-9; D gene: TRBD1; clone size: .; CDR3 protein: CASSPDRAPGVIQYF; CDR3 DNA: TGTGCCAGCAGCCCAGACAGGGCCCCAGGTGTCATTCAGTACTTC
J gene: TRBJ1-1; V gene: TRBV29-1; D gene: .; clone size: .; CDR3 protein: CSVGGSGSPAPFF; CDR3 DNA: TGCAGCGTAGGAGGCTCGGGCTCCCCGGCACCTTTCTTT
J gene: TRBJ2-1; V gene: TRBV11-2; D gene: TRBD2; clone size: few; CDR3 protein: CASSLDHLAATRGEQFF; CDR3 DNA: TGTGCCAGCAGCTTAGATCATCTAGCGGCCACCCGAGGGGAGCAGTTCTTC
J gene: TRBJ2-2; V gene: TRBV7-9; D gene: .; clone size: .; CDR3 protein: CASRSGGTGELFF; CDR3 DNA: TGTGCCAGCAGGAGCGGTGGAACCGGGGAGCTGTTTTTT
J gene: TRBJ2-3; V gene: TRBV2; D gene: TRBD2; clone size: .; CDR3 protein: CASSESVYRAGAVGTDTQYF; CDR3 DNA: TGTGCCAGCAGTGAATCGGTGTATAGAGCGGGAGCGGTCGGAACAGATACGCAGTATTTT
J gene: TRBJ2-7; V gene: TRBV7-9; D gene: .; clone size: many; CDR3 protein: CASSSRSGTFSYEQYF; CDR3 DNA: TGTGCCAGCAGCTCGAGGTCTGGGACATTCTCCTACGAGCAGTACTTC
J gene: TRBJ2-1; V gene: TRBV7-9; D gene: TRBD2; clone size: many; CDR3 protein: CASSLAGTSGKRINEQFF; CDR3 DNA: TGTGCCAGCAGCTTAGCAGGGACTAGCGGGAAGAGGATAAATGAGCAGTTCTTC
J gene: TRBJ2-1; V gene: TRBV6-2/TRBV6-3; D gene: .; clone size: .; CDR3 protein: CASSYSVVVSYNEQFF; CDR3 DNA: TGTGCCAGCAGTTACTCGGTAGTGGTATCCTACAATGAGCAGTTCTTC
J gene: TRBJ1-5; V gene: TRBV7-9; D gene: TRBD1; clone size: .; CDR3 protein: CASSYEQGPDQPQHF; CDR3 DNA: TGTGCCAGCAGCTACGAACAGGGGCCCGATCAGCCCCAGCATTTT
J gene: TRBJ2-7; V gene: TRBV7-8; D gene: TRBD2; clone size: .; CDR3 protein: CASSPNLQGGYEQYF; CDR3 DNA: TGTGCCAGCAGCCCAAATCTCCAGGGAGGGTACGAGCAGTACTTC
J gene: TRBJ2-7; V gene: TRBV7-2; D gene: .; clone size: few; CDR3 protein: CASSLNPGYEQYF; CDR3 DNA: TGTGCCAGCAGCTTAAACCCGGGCTACGAGCAGTACTTC
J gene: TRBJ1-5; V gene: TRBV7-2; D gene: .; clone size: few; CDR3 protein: CASSLDYRGNQPQHF; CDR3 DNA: TGTGCCAGCAGCTTAGATTACAGGGGCAATCAGCCCCAGCATTTT
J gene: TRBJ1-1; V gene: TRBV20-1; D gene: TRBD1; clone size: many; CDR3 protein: CSARETGGTEAFF; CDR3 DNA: TGCAGTGCTAGAGAAACAGGGGGGACTGAAGCTTTCTTT
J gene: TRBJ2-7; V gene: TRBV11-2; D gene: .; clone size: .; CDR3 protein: CASSPGLNDYEQYF; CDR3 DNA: TGTGCCAGCAGCCCGGGACTGAATGACTACGAGCAGTACTTC
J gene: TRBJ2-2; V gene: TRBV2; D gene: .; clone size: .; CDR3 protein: CASSERDLNTGELFF; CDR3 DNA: TGTGCCAGCAGTGAACGAGACCTAAACACCGGGGAGCTGTTTTTT
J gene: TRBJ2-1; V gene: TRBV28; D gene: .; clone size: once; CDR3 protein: CASSPHTRAYNEQFF; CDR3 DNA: TGTGCCAGCAGTCCCCACACCAGGGCTTACAATGAGCAGTTCTTC
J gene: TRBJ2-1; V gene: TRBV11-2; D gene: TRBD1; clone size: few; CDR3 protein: CASSRPGQGTAPIMSSYNEQFF; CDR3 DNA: TGTGCCAGCAGCCGCCCGGGACAGGGAACGGCCCCTATCATGAGCTCCTACAATGAGCAGTTCTTC
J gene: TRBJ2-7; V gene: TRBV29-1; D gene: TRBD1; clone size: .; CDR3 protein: CSVEFQGQGAGEQYF; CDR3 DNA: TGCAGCGTTGAATTTCAGGGACAGGGGGCGGGCGAGCAGTACTTC
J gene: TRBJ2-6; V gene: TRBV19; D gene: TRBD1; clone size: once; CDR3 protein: CASSIDFGTGRSGANVLTF; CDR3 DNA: TGTGCCAGTAGTATCGATTTTGGGACAGGGCGCTCTGGGGCCAACGTCCTGACTTTC
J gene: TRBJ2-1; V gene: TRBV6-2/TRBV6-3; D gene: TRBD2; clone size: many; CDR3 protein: CASHGLAGGMVEQFF; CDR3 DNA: TGTGCCAGCCACGGACTAGCGGGAGGTATGGTTGAGCAGTTCTTC
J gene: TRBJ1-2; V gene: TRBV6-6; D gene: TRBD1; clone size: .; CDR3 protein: CASRTQGNYGYTF; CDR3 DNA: TGTGCCAGCAGGACACAGGGGAACTATGGCTACACCTTC
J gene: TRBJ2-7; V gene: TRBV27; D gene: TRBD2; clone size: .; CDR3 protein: CASRAGTSGSSYEQYF; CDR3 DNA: TGTGCCAGCAGGGCGGGGACTAGCGGGAGCTCCTACGAGCAGTACTTC
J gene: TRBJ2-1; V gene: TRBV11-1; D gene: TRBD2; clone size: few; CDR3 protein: CASTSGELRQFF; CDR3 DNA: TGTGCCAGCACCAGCGGGGAGCTGCGGCAGTTCTTC
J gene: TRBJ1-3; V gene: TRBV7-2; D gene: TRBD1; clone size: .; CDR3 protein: CASSLNRGQGNTIYF; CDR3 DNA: TGTGCCAGCAGCTTAAACAGGGGGCAGGGAAACACCATATATTTT
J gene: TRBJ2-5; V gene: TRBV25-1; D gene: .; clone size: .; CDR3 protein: CASSDTKETQYF; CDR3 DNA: TGTGCCAGCAGTGATACGAAGGAGACCCAGTACTTC
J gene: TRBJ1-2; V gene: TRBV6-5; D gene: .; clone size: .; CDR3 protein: CASSYYTPDRPSTGYTF; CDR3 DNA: TGTGCCAGCAGTTACTATACTCCCGACAGACCGTCCACGGGCTACACCTTC
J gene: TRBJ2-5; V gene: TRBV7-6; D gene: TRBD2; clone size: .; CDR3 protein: CASSHPQREGGTQYF; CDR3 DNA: TGTGCCAGCAGCCACCCGCAGCGGGAGGGGGGGACCCAGTACTTC
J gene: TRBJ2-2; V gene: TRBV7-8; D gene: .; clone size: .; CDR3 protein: CASTPRIANTGELFF; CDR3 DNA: TGTGCCAGCACCCCACGAATAGCGAACACCGGGGAGCTGTTTTTT
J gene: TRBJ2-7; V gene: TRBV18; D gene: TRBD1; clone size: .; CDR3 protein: CASSLRLPGQGIYEQYF; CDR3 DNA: TGTGCCAGCTCACTCAGACTTCCGGGACAGGGGATCTACGAGCAGTACTTC